The present T cell receptor beta chain was sequenced within a study of T cell responses to AZD1222 COVID-19 vaccine. Findings of the study overall: Every sample of the repertoires postdated the peak T cell response.

Germline CDR1 and CDR2: LNHDA and SQIVND (reference sequence). The CDR3 is made up of 13 amino acids. The V end was cut by 3 bases, the J end by 2 bases, with 8 bases between. Timing groups of about 4 and about 12 weeks for second doses were pooled. Of note for this clone: Its specificity is unknown.

Data came from immunoSEQ multiplex PCR; TCRdb stores just in-frame clones and leaves some out. The data show some 150,000 clones, 87% seen once. The sequence derives from an adult who received the AZD1222 COVID-19 vaccine. The sample in question was peripheral blood, obtained 28 days after the second AZD1222 dose. The V call is TRBV19, the J call TRBJ2-7; D not resolved. CDR3 sequence reads: CASSIQAAYEQYF. CDR3 nucleotides: TGTGCCAGTAGTATCCAGGCGGCCTACGAGCAGTACTTC.